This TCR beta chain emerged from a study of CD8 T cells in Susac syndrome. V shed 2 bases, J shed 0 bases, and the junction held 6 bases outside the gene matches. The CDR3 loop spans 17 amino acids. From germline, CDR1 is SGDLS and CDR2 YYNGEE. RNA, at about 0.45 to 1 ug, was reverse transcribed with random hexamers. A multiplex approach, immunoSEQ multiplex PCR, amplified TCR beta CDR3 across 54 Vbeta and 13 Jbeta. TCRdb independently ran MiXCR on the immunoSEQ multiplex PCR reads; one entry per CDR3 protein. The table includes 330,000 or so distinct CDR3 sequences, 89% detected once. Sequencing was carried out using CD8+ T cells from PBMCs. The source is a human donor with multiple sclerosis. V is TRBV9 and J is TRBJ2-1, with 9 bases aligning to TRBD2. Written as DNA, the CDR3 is TGTGCCAGCAGCGTTAACCCACTAGCGGGCTCCTACAATGAGCAGTTCTTC. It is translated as CASSVNPLAGSYNEQFF.